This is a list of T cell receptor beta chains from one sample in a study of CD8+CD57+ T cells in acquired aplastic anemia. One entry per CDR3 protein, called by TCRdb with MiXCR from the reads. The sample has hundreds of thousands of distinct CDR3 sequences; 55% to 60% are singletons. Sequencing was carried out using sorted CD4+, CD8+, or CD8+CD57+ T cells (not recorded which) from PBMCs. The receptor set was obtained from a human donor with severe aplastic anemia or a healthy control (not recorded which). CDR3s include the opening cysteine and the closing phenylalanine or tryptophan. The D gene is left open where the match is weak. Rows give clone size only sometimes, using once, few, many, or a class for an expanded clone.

CASSYVAGPRRTGELFF,TGTGCCAGCAGCTACGTAGCGGGACCCCGACGGACCGGGGAGCTGTTTTTT,TRBV7-8,TRBD2,TRBJ2-2,NA
CSAPGQGYHTDTQYF,TGCAGTGCCCCTGGACAGGGTTACCACACAGATACGCAGTATTTT,TRBV20-1,TRBD1,TRBJ2-3,many
CSVGALAGPGDYGYTF,TGCAGCGTTGGGGCTCTCGCGGGACCCGGTGACTATGGCTACACCTTC,TRBV29-1,NA,TRBJ1-2,few
CASSLLQGGYQETQYF,TGTGCCAGCAGCTTACTGCAGGGGGGATACCAAGAGACCCAGTACTTC,TRBV7-9,NA,TRBJ2-5,many
CASSDSTSGSTYNEQFF,TGCGCCAGCAGTGACTCGACTAGCGGGTCAACCTACAATGAGCAGTTCTTC,TRBV10-1,TRBD2,TRBJ2-1,NA
CASSFPAWGSGLTDTQYF,TGTGCCAGCAGTTTTCCAGCCTGGGGGTCGGGGTTAACAGATACGCAGTATTTT,TRBV12-3/TRBV12-4,NA,TRBJ2-3,many
CATSDSFAGSRYGYTF,TGTGCCACCAGTGATTCCTTTGCTGGGTCCAGATATGGCTACACCTTC,TRBV24-1,NA,TRBJ1-2,NA
CASSLGLAGGPVIFEQYF,TGTGCCAGCAGTCTGGGACTAGCGGGGGGGCCGGTCATCTTCGAGCAGTACTTC,TRBV7-9,TRBD2,TRBJ2-7,NA
CASSLRDRIRSGGYTF,TGTGCCAGCAGTTTAAGAGACAGAATCCGCTCGGGTGGCTACACCTTC,TRBV28,NA,TRBJ1-2,few
CASSLGSSGSGANVLTF,TGTGCCAGCAGCTTAGGATCGTCCGGCTCTGGGGCCAACGTCCTGACTTTC,TRBV7-8,NA,TRBJ2-6,NA
CATSITDTQYF,TGTGCCACGTCTATAACAGATACGCAGTATTTT,TRBV7-2,NA,TRBJ2-3,few
CATSGNRGANTEAFF,TGTGCCACCAGTGGCAACAGGGGTGCGAACACTGAAGCTTTCTTT,TRBV24-1,TRBD1,TRBJ1-1,few
CASSTWTALTNYGYTF,TGTGCCAGCAGCACGTGGACAGCGCTTACTAACTACGGCTACACCTTC,TRBV9,NA,TRBJ1-2,NA
CSARDTTNEKLFF,TGCAGTGCTAGAGATACGACTAATGAAAAACTGTTTTTT,TRBV20-1,NA,TRBJ1-4,NA
CASRDGRRGEQFF,TGCGCCAGCAGGGACGGACGTCGGGGGGAGCAGTTCTTC,TRBV5-1,NA,TRBJ2-1,NA
CASSFESNYGYTF,TGTGCCAGCAGTTTTGAGTCTAACTATGGCTACACCTTC,TRBV12-3/TRBV12-4,NA,TRBJ1-2,many
CASSLGRRLAGGPGQETQYF,TGTGCCAGCAGCTTAGGTCGTCGACTAGCGGGGGGGCCGGGTCAAGAGACCCAGTACTTC,TRBV7-8,TRBD2,TRBJ2-5,few
CSVGRGGYTF,TGCAGCGTTGGGAGGGGTGGCTACACCTTC,TRBV29-1,NA,TRBJ1-2,few
CASSSPGTGYREQYF,TGTGCCAGCAGCTCCCCCGGGACAGGGTATCGAGAGCAGTACTTC,TRBV7-2,TRBD1,TRBJ2-5,NA
CASSDGTSYNEQFF,TGTGCCAGCAGCGACGGGACTTCCTACAATGAGCAGTTCTTC,TRBV9,NA,TRBJ2-1,NA
CSASTSGSSYEQYF,TGCAGTGCTTCGACTAGCGGGAGCTCCTACGAGCAGTACTTC,TRBV20-1,TRBD2,TRBJ2-7,NA
CSAKPTVTNYGYTF,TGCAGTGCCAAGCCAACAGTGACCAACTATGGCTACACCTTC,TRBV20-1,NA,TRBJ1-2,NA
CASSRGLAGNWGTDTQYF,TGCGCCAGCAGCAGGGGACTAGCGGGGAACTGGGGCACAGATACGCAGTATTTT,TRBV5-1,TRBD2,TRBJ2-3,many
CSARDPGTGNTGELFF,TGCAGTGCTAGAGATCCAGGGACAGGAAACACCGGGGAGCTGTTTTTT,TRBV20-1,TRBD1,TRBJ2-2,NA